The rows below give T cell receptor beta chains drawn from one sample of a study of T cells expressing NK-cell markers. From its re-call of the 5' RACE reads, TCRdb lists each CDR3 protein once, without DNA. This sample's table has about 430,000 distinct CDR3 sequences. Sequenced input: blood T cells: a sorted CD56 or NKG2C T cell subset, CD4+ or CD8+ T cells, or bulk PBMC T cells (not recorded which). Receptors originate from a woman between 45 and 60 years old in good health. CDR3s include the opening cysteine and the closing phenylalanine or tryptophan.

TRBV12-3/TRBV12-4	TRBJ1-2	CASSPTGRGFYGYTF
TRBV11-2	TRBJ2-5	CASSLLSGTQETQYF
TRBV15	TRBJ2-3	CATSRETDTQYF
TRBV3-1	TRBJ2-4	CASSLTRGQGENIQYF
TRBV2	TRBJ2-2	CASSEWGVGELFF
TRBV4-1	TRBJ2-3	CASSPREQGSTDTQYF
TRBV2	TRBJ2-6	CASQSSGANVLTF
TRBV20-1	TRBJ2-2	CSARDPLRQGETGELFF
TRBV12-3/TRBV12-4	TRBJ2-1	CASSSSPTGTTKQGEVNEQFF
TRBV9	TRBJ2-5	CASSRSIQETQYF
TRBV12-5	TRBJ1-2	CASDPGHPFGYTF
TRBV5-4	TRBJ2-3	CASSQSGRAGNTQYF
TRBV27	TRBJ2-1	CASSLRGWERGDNEQFF
TRBV7-8	TRBJ2-7	CASSLAGGWDPYEQYF
TRBV12-3/TRBV12-4	TRBJ1-4	CASSLPGTVPTNEKLFF
TRBV6-5	TRBJ2-2	CASSYQNMNTGELFF
TRBV5-1	TRBJ1-1	CPSSLRQGLNTEAFF
TRBV6-5	TRBJ2-1	CASSYSAGVTNEQFF
TRBV3-1	TRBJ1-2	CASSQNTGQQKDGYTF
TRBV5-5	TRBJ2-7	CASTSIQGTYEQYF
TRBV24-1	TRBJ2-3	CATSTPGHPQGADTQYF
TRBV12-3/TRBV12-4	TRBJ2-1	CASRVATYNEQFF
TRBV24-1	TRBJ2-1	CATETGVYGEQFF
TRBV20-1	TRBJ2-5	CSARGGTSGSQETQYF
TRBV3-1	TRBJ2-7	CASSQDLYYEQYF
TRBV24-1	TRBJ1-2	CATRGVEGYTF
TRBV15	TRBJ2-1	CATRPNRAGGYNEQFF
TRBV6-5	TRBJ1-5	CASRTTGNGNQPQHF
TRBV19	TRBJ2-3	CASKASPSTDTQYF
TRBV5-6	TRBJ2-7	CASSLSHRSYEQYF
TRBV4-1	TRBJ2-7	CASSQTSGYEQYF
TRBV5-1	TRBJ1-1	CASSFFWGEQSEAFF
TRBV4-1	TRBJ1-2	CASSQVATYGYTF
TRBV7-9	TRBJ2-1	CASSSRPSGTYNEQFF
TRBV5-1	TRBJ2-2	CASSLAGLGLTGELFF
TRBV7-2	TRBJ2-1	CASSAYRGNGEQFF
TRBV6-1	TRBJ2-1	CASSVEREPHNEQFF
TRBV2	TRBJ2-5	CASIRAGETQYF
TRBV12-3/TRBV12-4	TRBJ2-2	CASSFGAPLNTGELFF
TRBV20-1	TRBJ1-5	CSARDAVTGLFQPQHF
TRBV12-3/TRBV12-4	TRBJ2-7	CASSWSGKGYYEQYF
TRBV3-1	TRBJ2-1	CASSPLWESDEQFF
TRBV2	TRBJ2-3	CASSSRGRATDTQYF
TRBV7-7	TRBJ2-3	CASSLDGVADTQYF
TRBV5-1	TRBJ2-1	CASSLDGGLGYNEQFF
TRBV2	TRBJ2-1	CASSGRLAGGLRNEQFF
TRBV24-1	TRBJ2-7	CATSDRGAGSFYEQYF
TRBV7-9	TRBJ1-5	CASSLVGMDNQPQHF
TRBV28	TRBJ1-5	CASSFNLGSNQPQHF
TRBV4-1	TRBJ2-4	CASSQDSTLGGNIQYF